The sample holds many counts of the clone carrying this T cell receptor (beta chain). No antigen is known for it. This record belongs to a study of T cells in Graves' hyperthyroidism and ophthalmopathy. Diagnoses rested on clinical symptoms, serum thyroxine and TRAb, thyroid ultrasound and orbital computed tomography. The PBMCs had their origin in 10 ml of fresh peripheral blood. General study results and limits: Ophthalmopathy prediction by the model preceded onset by a median approximately six months.

The J segment lost 2 bases and the V segment lost 8 bases, leaving 19 bases of the junction unmatched. This CDR3 has 17 residues. CDR1 is DFQATT and CDR2 is SNEGSKA in the germline V gene (reference sequence). TCR beta CDR3 region amplification was performed from RNA transcripts. With the HTBI primer set, the TCR CDR3 went through a first round of RT-PCR. Using its own MiXCR run on the multiplex PCR reads, TCRdb lists one record per CDR3 protein. Of 460,000 or so distinct CDR3 sequences listed, 13% to 15% are singletons. Input material: blood. The chain combines TRBV20-1 with TRBJ2-5; 8 bases line up with TRBD1. The receptor was derived from a woman aged 18-29 years with Graves' hyperthyroidism. The CDR3 loop reads CSPLTPQGATPQETQYF. CDR3 bases: TGCAGTCCCCTAACTCCCCAGGGGGCGACGCCTCAAGAGACCCAGTACTTC.